This T cell receptor beta chain came from a study of blood T cells in healthy people across ages. Study-wide results and limits: Naive CD4+ cell counts and diversity both ran higher in long-lived than in aged donors.

A second PCR, run for roughly 7 to 11 cycles, used a sample-barcoded 5' primer plus a J-beta primer mix. The template-switch adaptor, which had 12 random nucleotides, put a tag on each cDNA molecule. TCRdb ran MiXCR on the 5' RACE reads and lists one entry per CDR3 protein. The sample consists of roughly 2 million distinct CDR3 sequences, around 50% of them appearing once. The people who gave samples were healthy Caucasians from Russia, aged about 6 to 100. Details on this clonotype: The antigen remains undetermined.

This CDR3 is 16 amino acids long. Germline assignment: CDR1 MNHEY and CDR2 SVGAGI. V dropped 10 bases and J dropped 4 bases, with 25 bases sitting between them. The chain joins TRBV6-5 to TRBJ1-2; possibly TRBD1 for D (5 bases). This clonotype was sampled from a woman aged 40 to 50 in good health. The material sequenced was blood. The chain's CDR3 is CATGNALGAESYGYTF. Written as DNA, the CDR3 is TGTGCCACCGGAAATGCGTTAGGGGCCGAATCCTATGGCTACACCTTC.